A single sample gave rise to the 8 T cell receptor beta chains below, sequenced in a study of PD-L1 blockade in urothelial cancer. Assay used: immunoSEQ multiplex PCR; TCRdb lists only in-frame clones, some missing. Here the sample spans more than 30,000 clones, around four fifths being singletons. Here the sequenced sample was PBMCs, taken around atezolizumab (anti-PD-L1) treatment. All receptors derive from a man aged 55 to 70 with urothelial cancer.

This CDR3 reads CASSQDSRTGELFF. The DNA for the CDR3 is TGTGCCAGCAGCCAAGATTCCCGGACTGGGGAGCTGTTTTTT. This chain links TRBV4-2 with TRBJ2-2, with D maybe TRBD2 (5 bases). Germline V gene data show CDR1 as LGHNA and CDR2 as YNFKEQ. The CDR3 totals 14 residues. The ends were cut back, 0 bases at V and 8 bases at J, with 10 bases in the middle.

The CDR3 DNA sequence: TGTGCCAGCAGTTACAAGGGAGGAAATTCACCCCTCCACTTT. Translated: CASSYKGGNSPLHF. This sequence joins TRBV6-5 and TRBJ1-6; D is undetermined. CDR1 and CDR2 (germline): MNHEY, SVGAGI. The CDR3 has 14 residues. Trimming took off 2 bases at V and 7 bases at J, with 9 bases between the two ends.

The chain uses TRBV5-8 and TRBJ2-2, with D perhaps matching TRBD1 (5 bases). Germline assignment: CDR1 SGHTS and CDR2 YDEGEE. Trimming removed 2 bases from V and 1 base from J, with 9 bases in between. CDR3 length: 15 amino acids. The CDR3 region has the DNA TGTGCCAGCAGCTTCCCTAGGGGGAACACCGGGGAGCTGTTTTTT. Encoded protein: CASSFPRGNTGELFF.

This chain joins TRBV6-5 and TRBJ1-3; D call uncertain. Germline V gives CDR1 MNHEY, CDR2 SVGAGI. The length of the CDR3 is 13 residues. Trimming removed 6 bases at V and 2 bases at J, with 8 bases between. CDR3 sequence reads: CASRLEAGNTIYF. The CDR3, as DNA: TGTGCCAGCAGGCTAGAGGCTGGAAACACCATATATTTT.

V and J are TRBV5-4 and TRBJ1-2; 7 bases align to TRBD1. After removal of 0 bases from V and 4 bases from J, the junction contained 3 bases not matched to a gene. Germline loops: CDR1 SGHNT, CDR2 YYREEE (reference sequence). This CDR3 has 14 residues. The CDR3 spells CASSLGQGTYGYTF. Here the CDR3 DNA reads TGTGCCAGCAGCTTGGGACAGGGTACCTATGGCTACACCTTC.

The chain is built from TRBV4-2 and TRBJ1-1; a possible D gene is TRBD1 (5 bases). The CDR3 loop spans 15 amino acids. Germline lookup yields CDR1 LGHNA and CDR2 YNFKEQ. V lost 2 bases and J 5 bases, leaving 15 bases between the germline ends. CDR3 in amino acids: CASSQHRSTTTEAFF. The CDR3 DNA follows: TGTGCCAGCAGCCAACACAGGTCCACGACAACTGAAGCTTTCTTT.

V is TRBV7-2 and J is TRBJ1-1, with D perhaps TRBD1 (6 bases). Germline loops: CDR1 SGHTA, CDR2 FQGNSA. This CDR3 spans 13 amino acids. Trimming shortened V by 4 bases and J by 6 bases, and 12 bases separated the two germline ends. CDR3 region: CASSYREVSEAFF. DNA of the CDR3: TGTGCCAGCAGCTACAGGGAAGTATCTGAAGCTTTCTTT.

Many counts were recorded for this clone. This CDR3 reads CASSLGGMNTEAFF. The CDR3 DNA sequence: TGCGCCAGCAGCTTGGGAGGGATGAACACTGAAGCTTTCTTT. V is TRBV5-1 and J is TRBJ1-1; D is undetermined. Germline lookup yields CDR1 SGHRS and CDR2 YFSETQ. The germline V and J ends were trimmed by 0 bases and 0 bases, with 6 bases remaining between them. The CDR3 is 14 residues long.